Below, one T cell receptor beta chain is given with its context. The data originate from a study of blood T cell repertoires in COVID-19. Looking at the study overall: PBMCs, B-cell-depleted T cells, or T cells provided the cDNA or gDNA that made up the material.

Method: immunoSEQ multiplex PCR; TCRdb's copy keeps in-frame clones and lacks some. The sample includes around 400,000 clones, 91% of them seen just once. Losses at the gene ends were 3 bases for V and 10 bases for J; bases not matched to a gene: 10. Germline CDR1 reads SGHTA; CDR2 reads FQGNSA. CDR3 length: 14 amino acids. Residents of approximately 25 US areas, aged roughly 18 to 89 years, made up the participants. Cohort assignment relied on participant-reported clinical history. The sample was PBMCs or T cells enriched from blood (not recorded which). The chain joins TRBV7-2 to TRBJ1-1, with 8 bases that match TRBD1. This TCR came from a woman between 40 and 55 years old who had been exposed to COVID-19. The CDR3: CASSFPRQGSVAFF. The CDR3 DNA follows: TGTGCCAGCAGCTTCCCTCGACAGGGGAGCGTAGCTTTCTTT.